The next 21 T cell receptor beta chains were all read from a single sample in a study of T cell repertoires in cytomegalovirus infection. TCRdb itself ran the reads through MiXCR, one entry per CDR3 protein. The table lists roughly 760,000 distinct CDR3 sequences, roughly 36% of them singletons, with 2.8% in the top ten. What was sequenced was PBMCs. These receptors were collected from a human donor in good health (CMV status not recorded). Some clones in this sample may be carry-over from other donors' samples.

This clonotype has a count of ten or more. The chain joins TRBV12-3 or TRBV12-4 to TRBJ1-1; D remains ambiguous. V dropped 6 bases and J dropped 5 bases, with 10 bases sitting between them. The CDR3 length is 12 residues. CDR3 residues: CASSLRRTEAFF. DNA of the CDR3: TGTGCCAGCAGCCTCCGGAGGACTGAAGCTTTCTTT.

Ten or more counts support this clonotype. The chain recombines TRBV7-2 with TRBJ2-3; the D is unclear. V was trimmed by 1 base and J by 2 bases, leaving 16 bases between them. This CDR3 spans 17 amino acids. CDR1 and CDR2 (germline): SGHTA, FQGNSA. CDR3 region: CASSLDGVSLITDTQYF. In nucleotides, the CDR3 is TGTGCCAGCAGCTTAGATGGGGTATCCTTGATCACAGATACGCAGTATTTT.

This rearrangement joins TRBV28 to TRBJ2-1, with D hard to call. The V end was cut by 3 bases, the J end by 2 bases, with 23 bases between. CDR3 length: 19 residues. Germline CDR1 and CDR2: MDHEN and SYDVKM. CDR3 sequence (DNA): TGTGCCAGCAGTTTCCCCGTCTCATTCTGGAGCCTCGCCTACAATGAGCAGTTCTTC. Amino acids: CASSFPVSFWSLAYNEQFF.

In this sample, this clonotype turned up many times. This chain uses TRBV5-5 with TRBJ2-3, with 11 bases aligning to TRBD2. J lost 6 bases, V lost 0 bases, and 3 bases had no gene match. The germline V gene has CDR1 SGHKS and CDR2 YYEKEE (reference sequence). The CDR3 totals 15 residues. The CDR3 here is CASSLEGLAVDTQYF. CDR3 sequence (DNA): TGTGCCAGCAGCTTGGAGGGACTAGCGGTGGATACGCAGTATTTT.

The gene calls are TRBV7-9 and TRBJ2-1; D is perhaps TRBD2 (6 bases). The CDR3 covers 15 residues. Deletions cut 7 bases from V and 0 bases from J, with 13 bases between. Germline V gene sequence: CDR1 SEHNR, CDR2 FQNEAQ (reference sequence). The CDR3 reads CASIKSAGSYNEQFF. CDR3 in DNA: TGTGCCAGCATCAAATCAGCGGGCTCCTACAATGAGCAGTTCTTC.

This clonotype was counted ten times or more. The rearrangement links TRBV6-2 or TRBV6-3 to TRBJ1-1; D not resolved. There are 14 residues in the CDR3. Germline loops: CDR1 MNHEY, CDR2 SVGEGT. Trimming took off 0 bases at V and 3 bases at J, with 8 bases between the two ends. CDR3 protein: CASSYSFGYTEAFF. The CDR3 DNA reads as TGTGCCAGCAGTTACTCGTTCGGCTACACTGAAGCTTTCTTT.

This clonotype showed up just a few times. The CDR3 loop is CASSSLSGKEQYEQYF. CDR3 coding DNA: TGTGCCAGCAGCTCCCTAAGCGGGAAGGAACAATACGAGCAGTACTTC. The chain uses TRBV11-2 and TRBJ2-7, with 7 bases that match TRBD2. This CDR3 has 16 amino acids. CDR1 and CDR2 from the germline V gene are SGHAT and FQNNGV. The ends lost 4 bases at V and 4 bases at J; junction bases unmatched: 13.

A few counts support this clonotype. The chain links TRBV10-3 to TRBJ2-7, with D tentatively TRBD1 (5 bases). Germline CDR1 is ENHRY and CDR2 is SYGVKD. V was cut by 10 bases and J by 0 bases, with 16 bases left in between. This CDR3 region has 14 residues. CDR3 amino acids: CATKPRDSSYEQYF. In DNA, the CDR3 is TGTGCCACTAAGCCACGCGACAGCTCCTACGAGCAGTACTTC.

This chain connects TRBV15 to TRBJ2-2; D is ambiguous. Trimming cost V 2 bases and J 1 base, with 11 bases left between them. The V gene's germline CDR1 is LNHNV and CDR2 YYDKDF (reference sequence). The CDR3 is 16 amino acids. DNA for the CDR3: TGTGCCACCAGCAGAAAAACCAAGGGGAACACCGGGGAGCTGTTTTTT. Encoded protein: CATSRKTKGNTGELFF.

In its sample, this clonotype was seen a few times. The V gene is TRBV28, the J gene TRBJ2-7, with 9 bases aligning to TRBD1. V was clipped by 3 bases and J by 4 bases; unmatched bases: 13. Germline CDR1 reads MDHEN; CDR2 reads SYDVKM. The CDR3 covers 17 residues. CDR3 sequence: CASSFPADRGNLYEQYF. The CDR3 DNA reads as TGTGCCAGCAGTTTCCCCGCGGACAGGGGTAATCTATACGAGCAGTACTTC. Supplemented by reference TRBV28 and TRBJ2-7, the full variable domain reads DVKVTQSSRYLVKRTGEKVFLECVQDMDHENMFWYRQDPGLGLRLIYFSYDVKMKEKGDIPEGYSVSREKKERFSLILESASTNQTSMYLCASSFPADRGNLYEQYFGPGTRLTVT.

The chain uses TRBV5-1 and TRBJ1-6, with a weak D call TRBD1 (5 bases). Germline lookup yields CDR1 SGHRS and CDR2 YFSETQ. Deletions cut 8 bases from V and 8 bases from J, with 20 bases between. The CDR3 is 15 residues long. Written as DNA, the CDR3 is TGCGCCAGTTCATATCAGGGAAGTATTGATTCACCCCTCCACTTT. Its protein product is CASSYQGSIDSPLHF.

Many counts were recorded for this clonotype. The rearrangement joins TRBV7-2 to TRBJ2-3; 10 bases match TRBD2. The length of the CDR3 is 18 residues. After removal of 1 base from V and 3 bases from J, the junction contained 10 bases not matched to a gene. CDR1 is SGHTA and CDR2 is FQGNSA in the germline V gene. The CDR3 here is CASSLGTRAGGPTDTQYF. CDR3 nucleotide sequence: TGTGCCAGCAGCTTAGGGACCAGAGCGGGAGGGCCAACAGATACGCAGTATTTT.

This chain links TRBV15 with TRBJ1-1; D perhaps matches TRBD1 (5 bases). The CDR3 runs to 14 residues. The V and J ends lost 5 bases and 6 bases respectively, with 16 bases between them. From germline, CDR1 is LNHNV and CDR2 YYDKDF (reference sequence). The CDR3 DNA reads as TGTGCCACCAGCGGCCCTCCCTTAGGGGCTGAAGCTTTCTTT. Translation: CATSGPPLGAEAFF.

This clonotype was picked up many times. The chain's CDR3 is CASSSYGGGNSPLHF. DNA of the CDR3: TGTGCCAGCAGTTCCTACGGGGGGGGTAATTCACCCCTCCACTTT. V is TRBV12-3 or TRBV12-4 and J is TRBJ1-6, with D possibly TRBD1 on 5 matching bases. Trimming left V 4 bases short and J 6 bases short, with 13 bases between. CDR3 length: 15 residues.

This clonotype was observed a handful of times. This may stem from a read error, because a much larger clone lies one nucleotide away. This chain links TRBV12-3 or TRBV12-4 with TRBJ2-7; 9 nucleotides agree with TRBD2. The CDR3 runs to 16 residues. CDR3 region: CAISPSGAGGYREQYF. CDR3 nucleotide sequence: TGTGCCATCAGTCCCTCTGGTGCGGGAGGGTATCGGGAGCAGTACTTC.

V usage is TRBV12-3 or TRBV12-4 and J usage is TRBJ2-3, with 7 bases that match TRBD1. The CDR3 is 16 residues long. V was pared by 5 bases and J by 1 base, with 9 bases of the junction left unmatched. The DNA for the CDR3 is TGTGCCAGCAGTCATCCGACAGGGTCTGGCACAGATACGCAGTATTTT. Translating it yields CASSHPTGSGTDTQYF.

The rearrangement links TRBV10-3 to TRBJ2-6; 7 bases map to TRBD1. The CDR3 consists of 20 residues. Trimming took 6 bases from V and 0 from J; bases not matched to a gene: 17. From germline, CDR1 is ENHRY and CDR2 SYGVKD. In nucleotides, the CDR3 is TGTGCCATCAGCGGGACAGAAAAAGGATCGCGCCTCTCTGGGGCCAACGTCCTGACTTTC. The encoded protein is CAISGTEKGSRLSGANVLTF.

The J gene is TRBJ2-2, the V gene TRBV28, with 7 bases matching TRBD2. J lost 7 bases, V lost 5 bases, and 13 bases had no gene match. The CDR3 extends over 16 amino acids. From germline, CDR1 is MDHEN and CDR2 SYDVKM. The CDR3 sequence: CASSPTPSGAGGELFF. In DNA form, the CDR3 reads TGTGCCAGCAGTCCAACACCTAGCGGCGCAGGCGGGGAGCTGTTTTTT.

This clonotype was counted ten times or more. The rearrangement links TRBV12-3 or TRBV12-4 to TRBJ1-1, with D uncertain. Trimming stripped 6 bases from V and 8 bases from J, with 16 bases between. This CDR3 contains 13 residues. CDR3 DNA: TGTGCCAGCAGCCAAATGCCCTCCCCCGAAGCTTTCTTT. This codes for CASSQMPSPEAFF.

The chain combines TRBV7-8 with TRBJ1-6, with D hard to call. V lost 3 bases to trimming and J lost 9 bases, with 12 bases between them. The CDR3 has 14 residues. Germline V gives CDR1 SGHVS, CDR2 FQNEAQ. CDR3 coding DNA: TGTGCCAGCAGCTTTACTGAGGGAGTTTCACCCCTCCACTTT. Translation: CASSFTEGVSPLHF.

The chain links TRBV15 to TRBJ2-7; D is uncertain. The CDR3 loop spans 15 amino acids. Germline-derived CDR1 and CDR2 are LNHNV and YYDKDF (reference sequence). The V end was cut by 3 bases, the J end by 0 bases, with 12 bases between. As DNA, the CDR3 is TGTGCCACCAGCAGTGGACCGGTTAGCTCCTACGAGCAGTACTTC. As protein: CATSSGPVSSYEQYF.